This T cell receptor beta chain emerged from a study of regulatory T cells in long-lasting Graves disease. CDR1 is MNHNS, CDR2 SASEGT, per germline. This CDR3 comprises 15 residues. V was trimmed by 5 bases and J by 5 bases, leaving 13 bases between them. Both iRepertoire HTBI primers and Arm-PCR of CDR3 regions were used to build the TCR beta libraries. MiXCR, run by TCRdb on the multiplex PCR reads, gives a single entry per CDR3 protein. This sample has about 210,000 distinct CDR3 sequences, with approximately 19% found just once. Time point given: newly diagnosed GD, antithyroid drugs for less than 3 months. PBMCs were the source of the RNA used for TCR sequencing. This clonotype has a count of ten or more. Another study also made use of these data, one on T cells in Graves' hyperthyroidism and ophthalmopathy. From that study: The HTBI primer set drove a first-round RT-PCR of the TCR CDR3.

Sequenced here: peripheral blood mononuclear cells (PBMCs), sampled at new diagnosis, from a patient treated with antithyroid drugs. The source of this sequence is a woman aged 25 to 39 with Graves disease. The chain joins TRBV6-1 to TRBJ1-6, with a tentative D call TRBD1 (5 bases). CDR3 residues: CASSKQRGNNSPLHF. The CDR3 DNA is TGTGCCAGCAGTAAACAACGGGGGAATAATTCACCCCTCCACTTT.